One sample yielded the 5 T cell receptor beta chains listed below, sequenced in a study of regulatory T cells in long-lasting Graves disease. Through Arm-PCR of CDR3 regions and iRepertoire HTBI primers, TCR beta libraries were built. TCRdb used MiXCR to reprocess the multiplex PCR reads, holding one entry per CDR3 protein. The sample has roughly 500,000 distinct CDR3 sequences, less than 25% seen once. Sample time point: persistent/refractory GD, antithyroid drugs over 5 years with positive TRAb. Extracted PBMC RNA gave rise to the TCR library. The sequencing used peripheral blood mononuclear cells (PBMCs), collected when the disease was refractory, from a patient treated with antithyroid drugs. These receptors came from a female donor with Graves disease.

This clonotype showed up just a few times. The gene calls are TRBV7-3 and TRBJ2-2, with 8 positions matching TRBD1. Germline CDR1 is SGHTA and CDR2 is FQGTGA. This CDR3 has 15 residues. The V and J ends lost 4 bases and 3 bases, in that order; junction bases with no gene match: 4. This chain's CDR3 is CASSSRGRDTGELFF. The CDR3 DNA follows: TGTGCCAGCAGCTCCAGGGGGCGGGACACCGGGGAGCTGTTTTTT. Full variable domain (remainder filled in from reference TRBV7-3 and TRBJ2-2): GAGVSQTPSNKVTEKGKYVELRCDPISGHTALYWYRQSLGQGPEFLIYFQGTGAADDSGLPNDRFFAVRPEGSVSTLKIQRTERGDSAVYLCASSSRGRDTGELFFGEGSRLTVL.

This clonotype has only a few counts. The rearrangement joins TRBV29-1 to TRBJ1-4; D is unclear. The CDR3 is 15 residues long. Trimming took 7 bases from V and 7 from J, leaving 22 bases between them. Germline-derived CDR1 and CDR2 are SQVTM and ANQGSEA. CDR3 DNA sequence: TGCAGCGCCAGAGGAGCGCCCTTTATCGGTGAAAAACTGTTTTTT. Translation gives CSARGAPFIGEKLFF.

The V and J genes are TRBV19 and TRBJ2-2; TRBD2 matches at 13 bases. The CDR3 is 16 amino acids. Germline V gene sequence: CDR1 LNHDA, CDR2 SQIVND (reference sequence). Unmatched junction bases numbered 5, after V lost 6 bases and J lost 4 bases. CDR3 protein: CASRWTSGSLTGELFF. CDR3 coding DNA: TGTGCCAGTAGATGGACTAGCGGGAGTCTCACCGGGGAGCTGTTTTTT.

Concerning this clonotype itself: The conserved closing phenylalanine or tryptophan is absent in this CDR3, likely reflecting a read error. The limits of the CDR3 on the DNA are not certain, so only TCRdb's listed CDR3 is given. The chain carries TRBV5-6 and TRBJ1-1; TRBD1 is the table's D call, not checked against the DNA. Germline-derived CDR1 and CDR2 are SGHDT and YYEEEE. The CDR3 is 13 residues long, counting both termini. CDR3 residues: CASSLAGTGPTRL.

The chain joins TRBV7-6 to TRBJ1-1; D is possibly TRBD1 (6 bases). Trimming stripped 3 bases from V and 6 bases from J, with 17 bases between. Germline V CDR1 and CDR2: SGHVS, FNYEAQ. CDR3 length: 15 amino acids. As DNA, the CDR3 is TGTGCCAGCAGCTTTAGGGGGGATTGGAGCGCTGAAGCTTTCTTT. Encoded protein: CASSFRGDWSAEAFF. The full variable domain, completed using reference TRBV7-6 and TRBJ1-1, is GAGVSQSPRYKVTKRGQDVALRCDPISGHVSLYWYRQALGQGPEFLTYFNYEAQQDKSGLPNDRFSAERPEGSISTLTIQRTEQRDSAMYRCASSFRGDWSAEAFFGQGTRLTVV.